These 32 T cell receptor beta chains were sequenced from one sample in a study of early stage breast cancer tumors. Data came from immunoSEQ multiplex PCR; TCRdb stores just in-frame clones and leaves some out. Of about 2,600 clones in the sample, roughly 65% were seen once. Sequenced input: normal breast tissue next to the tumor. These receptors all come from a person aged 50-59 years with breast cancer.

The chain has TRBV11-1 and TRBJ2-5; TRBD1 matches at 9 bases. V was pared by 2 bases and J by 5 bases, with 3 bases of the junction left unmatched. This CDR3 region has 14 residues. CDR1 SGHAT and CDR2 FQDESV come from the germline V gene (reference sequence). The CDR3 loop is CASSLLDRGETQYF. In DNA form, the CDR3 reads TGTGCCAGCAGCTTACTAGACAGGGGGGAGACCCAGTACTTC.

The chain links TRBV6-5 to TRBJ2-2, with D tentatively TRBD1 (5 bases). The CDR3 runs to 16 residues. Germline V CDR1 and CDR2: MNHEY, SVGAGI. Trimming stripped 4 bases from V and 5 bases from J, with 17 bases between. The CDR3 nucleotides are TGTGCCAGCAGTTGGCAAATAGGGGCCAGGACCGGGGAGCTGTTTTTT. Protein product: CASSWQIGARTGELFF.

The chain couples TRBV28 to TRBJ1-5; the match to TRBD1 covers 8 bases. This CDR3 is 14 amino acids long. The V gene's germline CDR1 is MDHEN and CDR2 SYDVKM. Trimming removed 5 bases from V and 2 bases from J; junction bases left unmatched: 2. CDR3 in DNA: TGTGCCAGCAGTACCAGGGGGCGCAATCAGCCCCAGCATTTT. Residues: CASSTRGRNQPQHF.

The CDR3 DNA is TGTGCCAGCAGCGGAACAGGCACCCCTGGGTCATCTGTCGAGCAGTACTTC. It encodes CASSGTGTPGSSVEQYF. The chain links TRBV9 to TRBJ2-7, with D perhaps TRBD1 (5 bases). Per germline, CDR1 SGDLS and CDR2 YYNGEE. The CDR3 sequence is 17 residues long. Between the trimmed V and J ends, which lost 3 bases and 6 bases, there was a span of 25 bases. Combining the CDR3 with reference TRBV9 and TRBJ2-7 gives the whole variable domain DSGVTQTPKHLITATGQRVTLRCSPRSGDLSVYWYQQSLDQGLQFLIQYYNGEERAKGNILERFSAQQFPDLHSELNLSSLELGDSALYFCASSGTGTPGSSVEQYFGPGTRLTVT.

The gene calls are TRBV6-1 and TRBJ1-4; D remains ambiguous. CDR1 and CDR2 from the germline V gene are MNHNS and SASEGT. Trimming took off 3 bases at V and 0 bases at J, with 8 bases between the two ends. CDR3 length: 15 residues. DNA of the CDR3: TGTGCCAGCAGTGACAGGTTTCCAACTAATGAAAAACTGTTTTTT. Protein product: CASSDRFPTNEKLFF.

This clone is medium-sized within its sample. The chain recombines TRBV30 with TRBJ1-2; 10 bases agree with TRBD1. V dropped 3 bases and J dropped 8; count of bases not matched to a gene: 9. CDR1 GTSNPN and CDR2 SVGIG come from the germline V gene (reference sequence). The length of the CDR3 is 14 residues. CDR3 nucleotides: TGTGCCTGGAGCCCGGGACAGGGGCTGAGAGGCTACACCTTC. This sequence encodes CAWSPGQGLRGYTF.

The DNA for the CDR3 is TGCGCCAGCAGCAGACAGGCGAACACTGAAGCTTTCTTT. Translation: CASSRQANTEAFF. The chain is built from TRBV5-1 and TRBJ1-1; D might be TRBD1 (6 bases). Trimming left V 4 bases short and J 1 base short, with 8 bases between. The CDR3 consists of 13 residues. CDR1 is SGHRS, CDR2 YFSETQ, per germline.

This clone was detected only a few times. The chain links TRBV23-1 to TRBJ1-4; 8 nucleotides line up with TRBD1. TRBV23-1 is marked as an open reading frame, function uncertain. The CDR3 runs to 16 residues. V lost 2 bases to trimming and J lost 2 bases; unmatched junction nucleotides: 4. In nucleotides, the CDR3 is TGCGCCAGCAGTCAAATATACAGGGGGACTAATGAAAAACTGTTTTTT. It is translated as CASSQIYRGTNEKLFF.

The rearrangement uses TRBV6-4 and TRBJ2-3; TRBD2 agrees at 8 bases. CDR3 length equals 16 residues. CDR1 and CDR2 from the germline V gene are MRHNA and SNTAGT. J lost 0 bases, V lost 0 bases, and 2 bases had no gene match. The CDR3 sequence: CASSDSAGGSTDTQYF. The DNA of the CDR3 is TGTGCCAGCAGTGACTCTGCGGGGGGAAGCACAGATACGCAGTATTTT.

This chain connects TRBV5-6 to TRBJ1-5; no clear D gene. The CDR3 sequence is 15 residues long. Germline V CDR1 and CDR2: SGHDT, YYEEEE. Trimming left V 0 bases short and J 8 bases short, with 15 bases between. CDR3 in DNA: TGTGCCAGCAGCTTGGCTTTCACTTCCTCCGAGCCCCAGCATTTT. It yields the protein CASSLAFTSSEPQHF.

The sample holds one count of this clone. In DNA, the CDR3 is TGCGCCAGCAGCCAAGGGGGAAATGGCTACACCTTC. It codes for CASSQGGNGYTF. J is TRBJ1-2 and V is TRBV4-3; D gene uncertain. Germline V lookup: CDR1 LGHNA, CDR2 YSLEER. V lost 1 base to trimming and J lost 6 bases, with 6 bases between them. The CDR3 extends over 12 amino acids.

The sample holds one count of this clone. The chain combines TRBV28 with TRBJ1-1; D remains ambiguous. The CDR3 runs to 13 residues. Germline CDR1 MDHEN, CDR2 SYDVKM. Trimming left V 6 bases short and J 2 bases short, with 10 bases between. Written as DNA, the CDR3 is TGTGCCAGCAGGATTGGCCTAAACACTGAAGCTTTCTTT. It codes for CASRIGLNTEAFF.

This chain joins TRBV4-3 and TRBJ1-6; 10 bases fit TRBD1. Germline V gene lookup returns CDR1 LGHNA and CDR2 YSLEER. The junction had 6 bases not matched to a gene; V was cut back by 4 bases and J by 9 bases. The length of the CDR3 is 15 residues. The CDR3 sequence: CASSPDRGLGSPLHF. CDR3 sequence (DNA): TGCGCCAGCAGCCCCGACAGGGGGCTCGGTTCACCCCTCCACTTT.

This clone is large (0.1 to 1%) by share. The gene calls are TRBV19 and TRBJ1-2, with no clear D. The CDR3 totals 14 residues. Trimming took 5 bases from V and 6 from J, leaving 16 bases between them. The V gene's germline CDR1 is LNHDA and CDR2 SQIVND (reference sequence). CDR3 nucleotides: TGTGCCAGTAGTCCTCCCGGGAATCTCCATGGCTACACCTTC. Residues: CASSPPGNLHGYTF.

The V gene is TRBV19, the J gene TRBJ2-2; TRBD1 agrees at 7 bases. The V segment lost 4 bases and the J segment 6 bases; nucleotides outside the gene matches: 2. The CDR3 totals 13 residues. The germline V gene encodes CDR1 LNHDA and CDR2 SQIVND (reference sequence). The chain's CDR3 is CASSTGTAGELFF. CDR3 nucleotides: TGTGCCAGTAGTACTGGGACAGCCGGGGAGCTGTTTTTT.

About this clone itself: An end of the junction does not agree with germline; a read error may underlie this. This chain uses TRBV4-2 with TRBJ2-5; 7 nucleotides align to TRBD1. The germline gives CDR1 LGHNA, CDR2 YNFKEQ. CDR3 length: 14 amino acids. The DNA for the CDR3 is TGTGCCAGCAGTCAAGGACAGGAAGAAGAGACCCAGTACTTC. It encodes CASSQGQEEETQYF.

V and J are TRBV9 and TRBJ2-2; TRBD2 agrees at 16 bases. Germline V lookup: CDR1 SGDLS, CDR2 YYNGEE. V was clipped by 3 bases and J by 6 bases; unmatched bases: 11. The CDR3 extends over 19 amino acids. Here the CDR3 reads CASSALESGLAGGPGELFF. In nucleotides, the CDR3 is TGTGCCAGCAGCGCCCTCGAGTCGGGACTAGCGGGAGGGCCCGGGGAGCTGTTTTTT.

This chain joins TRBV7-2 and TRBJ2-2; no clear D. The CDR3 runs 15 residues. CDR1 is SGHTA, CDR2 FQGNSA, per germline. Between the trimmed V and J ends, which lost 1 base and 6 bases, there was a span of 12 bases. For the CDR3, the DNA is TGTGCCAGCAGCTTAGTCTTTAAGGGTCCCGGGGAGCTGTTTTTT. It encodes CASSLVFKGPGELFF.

The J gene is TRBJ2-2, the V gene TRBV30; 8 positions agree with TRBD1. Germline CDR1 reads GTSNPN; CDR2 reads SVGIG (reference sequence). J lost 4 bases, V lost 8 bases, and 6 bases had no gene match. The CDR3 is made up of 13 amino acids. The CDR3 sequence: CARDRGSTGELFF. In DNA form, the CDR3 reads TGTGCCCGAGACAGGGGTAGCACCGGGGAGCTGTTTTTT.

This chain's CDR3 is CASSIGTSGYEQYF. The CDR3, as DNA: TGTGCCAGTAGTATTGGGACTAGCGGCTACGAGCAGTACTTC. This sequence joins TRBV19 and TRBJ2-7; 11 bases map to TRBD2. The CDR3 loop spans 14 amino acids. V dropped 3 bases and J dropped 3; count of bases not matched to a gene: 1. The germline CDR1 and CDR2 sequences are LNHDA and SQIVND (reference sequence).

V is TRBV7-7 and J is TRBJ2-5; maybe TRBD2 (5 bases). The germline CDR1 and CDR2 sequences are SSHAT and FNYEAQ (reference sequence). Trimming removed 6 bases at V and 5 bases at J, with 13 bases between. The CDR3 sequence is 13 residues long. The CDR3 region has the DNA TGTGCCAGCAGTCTACGACGCGGGGAGACCCAGTACTTC. Encoded protein: CASSLRRGETQYF.

This clone rates as large (0.1 to 1%). CDR3 in DNA: TGTGCCAGCAGTGACGGGAGTCAGGCTTACTCTGGAAACACCATATATTTT. Encoded protein: CASSDGSQAYSGNTIYF. The rearrangement joins TRBV6-4 to TRBJ1-3; no clear D. V lost 2 bases and J 0 bases, leaving 14 bases between the germline ends. CDR3 length: 17 residues. Germline V gene lookup returns CDR1 MRHNA and CDR2 SNTAGT.

The chain carries TRBV6-1 and TRBJ2-5; possible D gene TRBD2, 5 bases. The CDR3 extends over 12 amino acids. From germline, CDR1 is MNHNS and CDR2 SASEGT. With 6 bases removed from V and 2 bases from J, the gap between germline ends came to 7 bases. DNA for the CDR3: TGTGCCAGCAGAGAGGGACAAGAGACCCAGTACTTC. It codes for CASREGQETQYF.

This chain links TRBV11-2 with TRBJ2-7; D not resolved. From germline, CDR1 is SGHAT and CDR2 FQNNGV. The CDR3 is 15 residues long. Between the trimmed V and J ends, which lost 2 bases and 2 bases, there was a span of 13 bases. CDR3 region: CASSLSLGQPYEQYF. CDR3 coding DNA: TGTGCCAGCAGCTTAAGTCTGGGCCAACCCTACGAGCAGTACTTC.

The V and J genes are TRBV6-1 and TRBJ2-7, with D unresolved. The CDR3 has 14 amino acids. Germline V gene lookup returns CDR1 MNHNS and CDR2 SASEGT. Trimming stripped 1 base from V and 0 bases from J, with 7 bases between. The DNA for the CDR3 is TGTGCCAGCAGTGAAGGCTTAGCCTCCTACGAGCAGTACTTC. Amino acid sequence: CASSEGLASYEQYF.

The CDR3 sequence is CSVSGTGPDTQYF. The CDR3, as DNA: TGCAGCGTGTCCGGGACAGGCCCCGATACGCAGTATTTT. The chain recombines TRBV29-1 with TRBJ2-3; 8 bases align to TRBD1. CDR1 SQVTM and CDR2 ANQGSEA come from the germline V gene. Unmatched junction bases numbered 8, after V lost 6 bases and J lost 6 bases. This CDR3 has 13 residues.

The genes are TRBV5-1 and TRBJ2-4; possible D gene TRBD2, 6 bases. This CDR3 is built from 18 residues. V lost 4 bases and J lost 0, with 20 bases in between. From germline, CDR1 is SGHRS and CDR2 YFSETQ. CDR3 amino acids: CASSKTFPSEIAKNIQYF. The CDR3 DNA reads TGCGCCAGCAGCAAAACCTTTCCTAGCGAAATAGCCAAAAACATTCAGTACTTC.

The V and J genes are TRBV7-2 and TRBJ2-5; 12 bases are a match to TRBD2. The ends lost 3 bases at V and 5 bases at J; junction bases unmatched: 7. This CDR3 spans 16 amino acids. The germline V gene has CDR1 SGHTA and CDR2 FQGNSA. The CDR3 DNA follows: TGTGCCAGCAGCTTCTCTAGCGGGGGGGCTACTGAGACCCAGTACTTC. Its protein product is CASSFSSGGATETQYF.

By its share, this clone is large (0.1 to 1%). The V call is TRBV4-1, the J call TRBJ2-7; D is undetermined. V lost 0 bases and J 6 bases, leaving 6 bases between the germline ends. Germline V CDR1 and CDR2: MGHRA, YSYEKL. The CDR3 is made up of 12 amino acids. CDR3 coding DNA: TGCGCCAGCAGCCAAGATTTCTCCGAGCAGTACTTC. Its translation is CASSQDFSEQYF.

The V call is TRBV7-8, the J call TRBJ1-1; D is uncertain. CDR3 length: 12 residues. Germline CDR1 and CDR2: SGHVS and FQNEAQ. Trimming cost V 1 base and J 5 bases, with 5 bases left between them. The chain's CDR3 is CASSLGYTEAFF. Written as DNA, the CDR3 is TGTGCCAGCAGCTTAGGTTATACTGAAGCTTTCTTT.

This chain uses TRBV2 with TRBJ1-5; TRBD1 aligns across 8 bases. The V gene end was trimmed by 6 bases and the J gene end by 7 bases; junction bases not matched to a gene: 11. The CDR3 length is 15 residues. CDR1 SNHLY and CDR2 FYNNEI come from the germline V gene. CDR3 residues: CASRTTLTGGQPQHF. Written as DNA, the CDR3 is TGTGCCAGCAGAACGACACTTACAGGGGGACAGCCCCAGCATTTT.

The CDR3 loop is CASSLEVRLNYGYTF. Written as DNA, the CDR3 is TGTGCCAGCAGCTTAGAGGTCAGGTTGAACTATGGCTACACCTTC. This chain uses TRBV13 with TRBJ1-2, with D hard to call. Germline V gene data show CDR1 as PRHDT and CDR2 as FYEKMQ (reference sequence). V was clipped by 1 base and J by 2 bases, with 11 bases between them. The CDR3 is made up of 15 amino acids.